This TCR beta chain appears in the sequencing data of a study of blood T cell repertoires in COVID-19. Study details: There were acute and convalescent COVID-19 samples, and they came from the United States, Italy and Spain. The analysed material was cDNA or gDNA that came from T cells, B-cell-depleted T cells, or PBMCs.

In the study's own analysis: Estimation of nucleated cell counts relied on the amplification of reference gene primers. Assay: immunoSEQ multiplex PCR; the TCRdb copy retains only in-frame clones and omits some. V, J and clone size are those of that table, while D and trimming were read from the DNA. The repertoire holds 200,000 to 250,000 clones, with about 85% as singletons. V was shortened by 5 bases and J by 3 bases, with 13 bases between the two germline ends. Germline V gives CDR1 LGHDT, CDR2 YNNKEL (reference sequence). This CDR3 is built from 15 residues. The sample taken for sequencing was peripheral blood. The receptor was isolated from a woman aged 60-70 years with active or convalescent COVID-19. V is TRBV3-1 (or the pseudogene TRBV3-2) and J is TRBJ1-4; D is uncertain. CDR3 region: CASSSRGIPNEKLFF. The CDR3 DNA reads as TGTGCCAGCAGCTCTCGAGGGATCCCTAATGAAAAACTGTTTTTT.